This TCR beta chain was found in a study of stem cell transplantation in POMP-related autoinflammatory disease. PRAID featured prominent immunodeficiency. The germline V gene encodes CDR1 SGHVT and CDR2 SQSDAQ. Trimming removed 4 bases at V and 3 bases at J, with 26 bases between. The CDR3 sequence is 19 residues long. Libraries were prepared by immunoSEQ multiplex PCR; TCRdb keeps only in-frame clonotypes and omits some of them. Among some 33,000 clones listed, about 86% were seen once. Sequencing used CD4+ T cells from PBMCs, obtained before stem cell transplantation. The V gene is TRBV7-4, the J gene TRBJ2-3, with a possible D match to TRBD2 (5 bases). This TCR came from a human donor with POMP-related autoinflammation and immune dysregulation (PRAID). CDR3 residues: CASSSRCRRIGKKTDTQYF. The CDR3 nucleotides are TGTGCCAGCAGCTCGCGCTGCAGGAGGATTGGCAAGAAAACAGATACGCAGTATTTT.